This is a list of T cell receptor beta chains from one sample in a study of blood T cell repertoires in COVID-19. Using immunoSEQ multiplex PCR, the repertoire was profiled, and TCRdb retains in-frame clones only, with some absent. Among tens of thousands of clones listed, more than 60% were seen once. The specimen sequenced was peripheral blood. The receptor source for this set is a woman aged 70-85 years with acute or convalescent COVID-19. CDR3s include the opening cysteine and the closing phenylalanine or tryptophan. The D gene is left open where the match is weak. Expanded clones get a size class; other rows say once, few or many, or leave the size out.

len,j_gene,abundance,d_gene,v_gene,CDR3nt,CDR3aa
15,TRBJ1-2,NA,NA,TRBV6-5,TGTGCCAGCAGAATCCGCGCGGGAGGGGGCTATGGCTACACCTTC,CASRIRAGGGYGYTF
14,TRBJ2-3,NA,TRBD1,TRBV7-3,TGTGCCAGCAGCATGGGACAGCGCACAGATACGCAGTATTTT,CASSMGQRTDTQYF
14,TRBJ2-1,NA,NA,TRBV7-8,TGTGCCAGCAGCTTAAAGGGGGATGGTAATGAGCAGTTCTTC,CASSLKGDGNEQFF
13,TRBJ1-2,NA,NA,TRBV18,TGTGCCAGCTCACCGGGACATAACTATGGCTACACCTTC,CASSPGHNYGYTF
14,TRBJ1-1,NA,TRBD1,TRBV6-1,TGTGCCAGCAGTTGGGGACAGCGAAACACTGAAGCTTTCTTT,CASSWGQRNTEAFF
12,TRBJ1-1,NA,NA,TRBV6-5,TGTGCCAGCAACCAGTTTTACACTGAAGCTTTCTTT,CASNQFYTEAFF
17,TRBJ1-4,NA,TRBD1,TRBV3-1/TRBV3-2,TGTGCCAGCAGCCGAAGACAGGGACCAACAACTAATGAAAAACTGTTTTTT,CASSRRQGPTTNEKLFF
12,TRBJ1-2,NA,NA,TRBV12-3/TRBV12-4,TGTGCCAGCAGTTGGGGCCGGGGGGGCTACACCTTC,CASSWGRGGYTF
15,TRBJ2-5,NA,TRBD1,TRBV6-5,TGTGCCAGCAGTCCAAAAGGGGGCGTCCAAGAGACCCAGTACTTC,CASSPKGGVQETQYF
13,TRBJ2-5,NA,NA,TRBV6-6,TGTGCCAGCAGTTACGGGGGCGGGGAGACCCAGTACTTC,CASSYGGGETQYF
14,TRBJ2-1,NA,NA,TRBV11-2,TGTGCCAGCAGCTTAGATGGAGGAGGTAATGAGCAGTTCTTC,CASSLDGGGNEQFF
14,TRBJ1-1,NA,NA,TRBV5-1,TGCGCCAGCAGCTTGAGAGGAGGAGGCACTGAAGCTTTCTTT,CASSLRGGGTEAFF
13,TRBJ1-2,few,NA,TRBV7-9,TGTGCCAGCAGCTTATGGGAGAACTATGGCTACACCTTC,CASSLWENYGYTF
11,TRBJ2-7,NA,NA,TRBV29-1,TGCAGCGTTGGTGACAGACGGGAGCAGTACTTC,CSVGDRREQYF
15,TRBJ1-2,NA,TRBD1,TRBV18,TGTGCCAGCTCGCCGGGACAGGGACCAAACTATGGCTACACCTTC,CASSPGQGPNYGYTF
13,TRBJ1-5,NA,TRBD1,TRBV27,TGTGCCAGCAGTTACAGGGGTAATCAGCCCCAGCATTTT,CASSYRGNQPQHF
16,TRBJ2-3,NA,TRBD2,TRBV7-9,TGTGCCGCACCGCAGCGGGGGGCCGCTAGCACAGATACGCAGTATTTT,CAAPQRGAASTDTQYF
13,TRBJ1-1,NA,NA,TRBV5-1,TGCGCCAGCAGCTTCTCGTCCCGGCAGGGAGCTTTCTTT,CASSFSSRQGAFF
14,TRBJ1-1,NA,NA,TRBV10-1,TGCGCCAGCAGTGAGTCGTACAGGAGTACTGAAGCTTTCTTT,CASSESYRSTEAFF
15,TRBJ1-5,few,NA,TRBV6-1,TGTGCCAGCAGTGATAAGTTTGGGGGGAATCAGCCCCAGCATTTT,CASSDKFGGNQPQHF
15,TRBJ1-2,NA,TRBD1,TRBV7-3,TGTGCCAGCAGCCCTCGGACAGGAGTTCACTATGGCTACACCTTC,CASSPRTGVHYGYTF
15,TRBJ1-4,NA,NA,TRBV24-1,TGTGCCACCAGTGAGGGCAGAACAACTAATGAAAAACTGTTTTTT,CATSEGRTTNEKLFF
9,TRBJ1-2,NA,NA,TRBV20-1,TGCAGTGCTTCAAATGGCTACACCTTC,CSASNGYTF
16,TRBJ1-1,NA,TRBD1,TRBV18,TGTGCCAGCTCCCCGGGACAGGGGGTCATGAACACTGAAGCTTTCTTT,CASSPGQGVMNTEAFF
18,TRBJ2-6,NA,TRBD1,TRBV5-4,TGTGCCAGCAGACCAGCTTCCCAGGGGGCTCGTGGGGCCAACGTCCTGACTTTC,CASRPASQGARGANVLTF
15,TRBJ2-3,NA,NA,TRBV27,TGTGCCAGCAGCGCCCAGGGTAGGGGCACAGATACGCAGTATTTT,CASSAQGRGTDTQYF
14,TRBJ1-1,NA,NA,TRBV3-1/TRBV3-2,TGTGCCAGCAGCCAGGGGAGGTGGAGCACTGAAGCTTTCTTT,CASSQGRWSTEAFF
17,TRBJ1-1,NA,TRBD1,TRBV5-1,TGCGCCAGCAGCTTGGGGGATCCGGGACAGGAGAACACTGAAGCTTTCTTT,CASSLGDPGQENTEAFF
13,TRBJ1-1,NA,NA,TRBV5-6,TGTGCCAGCAGCTTCGACCAGGACACTGAAGCTTTCTTT,CASSFDQDTEAFF
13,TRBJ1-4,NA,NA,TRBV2,TGTGCCAGCAGTGTCAGGGGCGGTGAAAAACTGTTTTTT,CASSVRGGEKLFF
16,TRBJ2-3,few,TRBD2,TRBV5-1,TGCGCCAGCAGCGCGGGACTAGCGGGAGGCACAGATACGCAGTATTTT,CASSAGLAGGTDTQYF
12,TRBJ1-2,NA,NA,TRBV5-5,TGTGCCAGCAGCAAATGGACAGCACCCTACACCTTC,CASSKWTAPYTF
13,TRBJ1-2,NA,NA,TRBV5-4,TGTGCCAGCAGCTTACTCGAGGACTATGGCTACACCTTC,CASSLLEDYGYTF
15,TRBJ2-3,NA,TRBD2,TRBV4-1,TGCGCCAGCAGCCGTAGCGGGGGTAGCACAGATACGCAGTATTTT,CASSRSGGSTDTQYF
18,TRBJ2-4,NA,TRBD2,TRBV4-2,TGTGCCAGCAGCCAAGGGGTCCTAGCGGGGGGTCTTCTAAACATTCAGTACTTC,CASSQGVLAGGLLNIQYF
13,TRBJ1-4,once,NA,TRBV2,TGTGCCAGCATCAAGACAAGGGGTGAAAAACTGTTTTTT,CASIKTRGEKLFF
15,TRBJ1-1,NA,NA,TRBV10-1,TGCGCCAGCAGTGAGTCGCAACGAGCGAACACTGAAGCTTTCTTT,CASSESQRANTEAFF